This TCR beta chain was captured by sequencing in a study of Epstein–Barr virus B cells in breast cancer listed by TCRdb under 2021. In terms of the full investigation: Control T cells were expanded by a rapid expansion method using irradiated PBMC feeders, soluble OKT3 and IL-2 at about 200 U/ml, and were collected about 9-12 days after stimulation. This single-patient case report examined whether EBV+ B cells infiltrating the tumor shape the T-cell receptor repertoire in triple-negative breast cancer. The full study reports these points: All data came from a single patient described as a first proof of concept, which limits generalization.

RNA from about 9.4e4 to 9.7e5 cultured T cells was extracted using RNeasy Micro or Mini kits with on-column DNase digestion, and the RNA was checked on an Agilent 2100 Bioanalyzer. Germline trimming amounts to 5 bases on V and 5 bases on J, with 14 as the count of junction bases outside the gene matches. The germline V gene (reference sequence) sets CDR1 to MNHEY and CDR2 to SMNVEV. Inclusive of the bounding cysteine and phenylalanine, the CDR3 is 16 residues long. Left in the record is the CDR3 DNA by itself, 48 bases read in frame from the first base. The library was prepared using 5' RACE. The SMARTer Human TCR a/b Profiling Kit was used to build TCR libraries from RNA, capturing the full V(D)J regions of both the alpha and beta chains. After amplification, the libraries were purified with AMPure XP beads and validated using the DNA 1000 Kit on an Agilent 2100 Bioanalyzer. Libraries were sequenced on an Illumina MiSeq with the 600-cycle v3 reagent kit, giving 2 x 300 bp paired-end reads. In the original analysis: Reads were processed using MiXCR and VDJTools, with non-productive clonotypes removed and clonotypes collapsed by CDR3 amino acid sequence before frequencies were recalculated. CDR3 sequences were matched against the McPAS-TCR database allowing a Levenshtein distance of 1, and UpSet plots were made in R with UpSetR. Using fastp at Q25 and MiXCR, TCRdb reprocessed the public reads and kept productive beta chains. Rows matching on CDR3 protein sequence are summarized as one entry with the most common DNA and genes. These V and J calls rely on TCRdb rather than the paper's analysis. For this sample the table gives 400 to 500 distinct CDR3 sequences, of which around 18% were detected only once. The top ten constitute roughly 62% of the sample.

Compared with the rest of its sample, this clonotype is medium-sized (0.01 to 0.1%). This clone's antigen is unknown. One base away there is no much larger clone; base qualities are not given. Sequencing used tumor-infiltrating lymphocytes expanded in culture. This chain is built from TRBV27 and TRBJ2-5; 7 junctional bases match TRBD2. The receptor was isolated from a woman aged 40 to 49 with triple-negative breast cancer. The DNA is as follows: TGTGCCAGCAGTCACCGCGGGACTACGCTCGGGGAGACCCAGTACTTC. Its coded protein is CASSHRGTTLGETQYF.